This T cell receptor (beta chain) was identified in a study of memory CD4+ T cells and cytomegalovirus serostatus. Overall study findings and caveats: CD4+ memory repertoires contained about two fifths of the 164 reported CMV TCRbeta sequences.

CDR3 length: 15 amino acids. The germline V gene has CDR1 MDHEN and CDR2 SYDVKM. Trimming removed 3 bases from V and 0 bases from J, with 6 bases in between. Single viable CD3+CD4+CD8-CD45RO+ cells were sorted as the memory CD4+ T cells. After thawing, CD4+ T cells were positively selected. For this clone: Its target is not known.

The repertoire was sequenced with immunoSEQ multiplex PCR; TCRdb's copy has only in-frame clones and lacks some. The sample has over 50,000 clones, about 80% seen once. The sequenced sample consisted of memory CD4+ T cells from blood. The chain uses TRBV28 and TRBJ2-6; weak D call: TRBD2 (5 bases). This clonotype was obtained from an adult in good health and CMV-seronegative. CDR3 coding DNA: TGTGCCAGCAGTTTGAGCGGCTCTGGGGCCAACGTCCTGACTTTC. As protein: CASSLSGSGANVLTF.